Each of the 15 T cell receptor beta chains below was sequenced from the same sample in a study of blood T cell repertoires in COVID-19. Assay: immunoSEQ multiplex PCR; the TCRdb copy retains only in-frame clones and omits some. The sample consists of approximately 100,000 clones, 80% to 90% of them appearing once. Source material: peripheral blood. These receptors all come from a woman between 55 and 75 years old with acute or convalescent COVID-19.

V and J are TRBV9 and TRBJ1-4; D is uncertain. Germline V gives CDR1 SGDLS, CDR2 YYNGEE. V lost 1 base, J lost 0 bases, and 10 bases lay in between. This CDR3 contains 16 residues. CDR3 nucleotide sequence: TGTGCCAGCAGCGTAAGAGGGATCGCAACTAATGAAAAACTGTTTTTT. This sequence encodes CASSVRGIATNEKLFF.

J is TRBJ2-1 and V is TRBV24-1; 9 bases agree with TRBD1. The V gene's germline CDR1 is KGHDR and CDR2 SFDVKD. The CDR3 sequence is 16 residues long. The J segment lost 2 bases and the V segment lost 3 bases, leaving 4 bases of the junction unmatched. CDR3 DNA: TGTGCCACCAGTGATCCGCGACAGGGGGCCTACAATGAGCAGTTCTTC. This gives the protein CATSDPRQGAYNEQFF.

The table lists this clone with a count of one. This chain joins TRBV7-3 and TRBJ1-1, with D perhaps matching TRBD1 (5 bases). This CDR3 has 13 residues. CDR1 and CDR2 from the germline V gene are SGHTA and FQGTGA. The germline V and J ends were trimmed by 4 bases and 5 bases, with 11 bases remaining between them. The CDR3 sequence: CASSSGHGTEAFF. CDR3 coding DNA: TGTGCCAGCAGCTCCGGACACGGGACTGAAGCTTTCTTT.

On this clone itself: One end of the junction fails to match germline, which may point to a read error. The sample contains more than one DNA sequence encoding this CDR3. This chain connects TRBV28 to TRBJ2-3; 10 nucleotides match TRBD2. The CDR3 contains 16 residues. Germline CDR1 and CDR2: MDHEN and SYDVKM. The CDR3 region is CASSPTWTSGTDTQYF. CDR3 DNA sequence: TGTGCCAGCAGTCCAACTTGGACTAGCGGCACAGATACACAGTATTTT.

This clone was seen at least ten times. The V gene is TRBV6-5, the J gene TRBJ1-1, with D tentatively TRBD1 (6 bases). The V and J ends lost 4 bases and 1 base respectively, with 7 bases between them. The CDR3 is made up of 13 amino acids. Germline loops: CDR1 MNHEY, CDR2 SVGAGI. CDR3 DNA: TGTGCCAGCAGTTTGGACAGGAACACTGAAGCTTTCTTT. Its translation is CASSLDRNTEAFF.

The V call is TRBV15, the J call TRBJ1-5, with 8 bases lining up with TRBD1. J was trimmed by 0 bases and V by 5 bases; bases with no gene match: 3. Germline CDR1 LNHNV, CDR2 YYDKDF (reference sequence). The CDR3 runs to 15 residues. The CDR3: CATSGGQVSNQPQHF. The CDR3, as DNA: TGTGCCACCAGCGGGGGACAGGTTAGCAATCAGCCCCAGCATTTT.

On this clone itself: The same CDR3 arises from other DNA sequences in this sample as well. CDR3 in amino acids: CASSLGGGEQYF. CDR3 sequence (DNA): TGTGCCAGCAGCTTAGGCGGGGGAGAGCAGTACTTC. V gene TRBV11-3 combines with J gene TRBJ2-7; the match to TRBD2 covers 7 bases. Germline lookup yields CDR1 SGHNT and CDR2 YENEEA. J gave up 7 bases and V 1 base, and 1 base lay outside the gene matches. The CDR3 covers 12 residues. The full variable domain, with the rest looked up from reference TRBV11-3 and TRBJ2-7, is EAGVVQSPRYKIIEKKQPVAFWCNPISGHNTLYWYLQNLGQGPELLIRYENEEAVDDSQLPKDRFSAERLKGVDSTLKIQPAELGDSAVYLCASSLGGGEQYFGPGTRLTVT.

This chain uses TRBV6-5 with TRBJ2-7; D is perhaps TRBD2 (6 bases). Trimming took 2 bases from V and 3 from J, leaving 11 bases between them. Germline V gene lookup returns CDR1 MNHEY and CDR2 SVGAGI. This CDR3 is 14 amino acids long. The CDR3 reads CASSYVGGNYEQYF. CDR3 DNA sequence: TGTGCCAGCAGTTACGTTGGGGGGAACTACGAGCAGTACTTC.

The chain joins TRBV9 to TRBJ2-3; the D is unclear. The germline gives CDR1 SGDLS, CDR2 YYNGEE. This CDR3 has 13 residues. Trimming stripped 0 bases from V and 3 bases from J, with 5 bases between. The CDR3 sequence: CASSVGVTDTQYF. The CDR3 region has the DNA TGTGCCAGCAGCGTAGGCGTAACAGATACGCAGTATTTT.

This rearrangement joins TRBV10-3 to TRBJ1-5, with TRBD1 matching 8 bases. Germline trimming cut 2 bases from V and 2 bases from J; bases unmatched to any gene: 5. CDR3 length: 16 amino acids. Germline V lookup: CDR1 ENHRY, CDR2 SYGVKD. This CDR3 is CAISEQGASGNQPQHF. The CDR3 DNA reads as TGTGCCATCAGTGAGCAGGGGGCTTCGGGCAATCAGCCCCAGCATTTT.

The gene calls are TRBV6-5 and TRBJ2-1; maybe TRBD2 (6 bases). Germline assignment: CDR1 MNHEY and CDR2 SVGAGI. V was shortened by 2 bases and J by 7 bases, with 12 bases between the two germline ends. CDR3 length equals 14 residues. CDR3 sequence reads: CASSYPGTGNEQFF. CDR3 DNA: TGTGCCAGCAGTTACCCCGGGACTGGGAATGAGCAGTTCTTC.

The chain recombines TRBV6-5 with TRBJ1-3; no reliable D call. The germline V gene has CDR1 MNHEY and CDR2 SVGAGI. There are 15 residues in the CDR3. Deletions cut 2 bases from V and 1 base from J, with 9 bases between. CDR3 nucleotides: TGTGCCAGCAGTTACAGGACGGGATCTGGAAACACCATATATTTT. Amino acid sequence: CASSYRTGSGNTIYF.

The chain couples TRBV7-2 to TRBJ1-4; 8 bases map to TRBD1. The CDR3 is made up of 12 amino acids. The germline CDR1 and CDR2 sequences are SGHTA and FQGNSA. The trim removed 3 bases at V and 15 bases at J, leaving 6 bases unmatched. In nucleotides, the CDR3 is TGTGCCAGCAGCTTCCTGACAGGGGTGATGTTTTTT. This sequence encodes CASSFLTGVMFF.

This chain joins TRBV5-1 and TRBJ1-1; 9 bases map to TRBD1. V was pared by 4 bases and J by 6 bases, with 7 bases of the junction left unmatched. Germline lookup yields CDR1 SGHRS and CDR2 YFSETQ. This CDR3 comprises 14 residues. DNA of the CDR3: TGCGCCAGCAGCACCGGACAGGGGAGCGCTGAAGCTTTCTTT. Its translation: CASSTGQGSAEAFF.

The chain joins TRBV5-1 to TRBJ1-1; D not certain. The germline V gene encodes CDR1 SGHRS and CDR2 YFSETQ. Trimming shortened V by 4 bases and J by 1 base, and 17 bases separated the two germline ends. The CDR3 has 16 amino acids. The CDR3 reads CASSPRVWIGNTEAFF. CDR3 in DNA: TGCGCCAGCAGCCCCCGGGTTTGGATAGGGAACACTGAAGCTTTCTTT.